This TCR beta chain originates from a study of T-cell reconstitution after alpha-beta-depleted transplantation in children. About this clonotype itself: No antigen is known for it. A read error is possible here, since a much larger clone lies one base away. The CDR3 end shows no conserved phenylalanine or tryptophan, and so a read error is likely.

Study observations and caveats: Fresh T-cell production supplied most of the T-cell counts and diversity seen one year after transplant. Several hundred rapidly expanded clones from non-depleted graft cells reportedly supplied alpha-beta T cells about two months post-transplant. Diversity of TCRbeta at day 60 was high in some patients, arising from surviving recipient T cells and thymic progenitors.

The CDR3 totals 13 residues. CDR1 and CDR2 (germline): MNHEY, SMNVEV (reference sequence). J gave up 1 base and V 8 bases, and 4 bases lay outside the gene matches. During its preparation, the TCRbeta library received unique molecular identifiers. TCRdb reprocessed the PCR reads via MiXCR and lists one record per CDR3 protein. The sample has 55,000 to 85,000 distinct CDR3 sequences, 11% seen once. The TCR sequence derives from a boy between 5 and 17 years old with acute myeloid leukemia, due to receive a stem cell transplant. The V call is TRBV27, the J call TRBJ2-7; 8 nucleotides agree with TRBD1. The specimen comprised PBMCs, sampled before TCRalphabeta/CD19-depleted stem cell transplant. The CDR3 DNA is TGTGCCAGCGTGGACAGGGCGTCCTACGAGCAGTACTCC. It codes for CASVDRASYEQYS.